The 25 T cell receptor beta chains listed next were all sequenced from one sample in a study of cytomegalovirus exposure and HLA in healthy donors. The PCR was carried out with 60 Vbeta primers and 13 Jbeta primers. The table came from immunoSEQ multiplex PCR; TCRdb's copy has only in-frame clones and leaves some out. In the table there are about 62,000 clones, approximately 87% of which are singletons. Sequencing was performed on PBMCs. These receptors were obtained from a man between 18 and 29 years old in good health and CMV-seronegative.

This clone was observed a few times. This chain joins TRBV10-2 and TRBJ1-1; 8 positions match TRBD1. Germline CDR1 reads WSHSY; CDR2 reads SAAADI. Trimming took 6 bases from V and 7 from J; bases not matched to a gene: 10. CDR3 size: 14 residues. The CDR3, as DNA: TGCGCCAGCAGCGAATCCCTCAGGGGGCGTGAAGCTTTCTTT. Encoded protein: CASSESLRGREAFF.

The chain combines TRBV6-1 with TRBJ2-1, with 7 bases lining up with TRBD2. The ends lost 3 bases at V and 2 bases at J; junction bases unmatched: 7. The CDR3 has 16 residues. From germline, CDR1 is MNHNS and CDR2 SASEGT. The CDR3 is CASSDRTRLTYNEQFF. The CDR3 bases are TGTGCCAGCAGTGACCGGACTAGACTAACCTACAATGAGCAGTTCTTC.

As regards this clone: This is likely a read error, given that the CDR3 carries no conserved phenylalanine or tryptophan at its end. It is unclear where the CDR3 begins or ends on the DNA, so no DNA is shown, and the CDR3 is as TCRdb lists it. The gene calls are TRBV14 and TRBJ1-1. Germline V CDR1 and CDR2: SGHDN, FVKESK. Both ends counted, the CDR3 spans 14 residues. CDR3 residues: CASSQEEITIPFFG.

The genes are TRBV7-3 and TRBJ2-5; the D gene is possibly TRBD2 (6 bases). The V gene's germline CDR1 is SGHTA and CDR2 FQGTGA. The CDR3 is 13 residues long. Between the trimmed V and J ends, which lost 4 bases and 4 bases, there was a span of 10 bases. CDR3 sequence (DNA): TGTGCCAGCAGCTCAGCGGGTAGAGAGACCCAGTACTTC. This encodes CASSSAGRETQYF.

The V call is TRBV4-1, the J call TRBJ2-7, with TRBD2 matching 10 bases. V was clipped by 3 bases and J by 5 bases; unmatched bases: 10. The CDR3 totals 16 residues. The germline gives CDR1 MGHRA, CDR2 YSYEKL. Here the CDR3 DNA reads TGCGCCAGCAGCCAGTATAGCGGGGGGCCTAGCGACGAGCAGTACTTC. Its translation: CASSQYSGGPSDEQYF.

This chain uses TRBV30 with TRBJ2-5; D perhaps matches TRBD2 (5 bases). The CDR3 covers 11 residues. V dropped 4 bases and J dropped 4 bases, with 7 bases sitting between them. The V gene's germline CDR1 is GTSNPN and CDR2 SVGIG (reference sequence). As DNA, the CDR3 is TGTGCCTGGAAAGGGAGAGAGACCCAGTACTTC. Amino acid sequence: CAWKGRETQYF.

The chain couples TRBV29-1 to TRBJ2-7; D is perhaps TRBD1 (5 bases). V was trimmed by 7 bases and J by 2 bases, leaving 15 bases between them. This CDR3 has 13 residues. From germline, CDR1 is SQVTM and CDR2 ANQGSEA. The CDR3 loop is CSARIGRAYEQYF. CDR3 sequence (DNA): TGCAGCGCGAGGATCGGCAGGGCCTACGAGCAGTACTTC.

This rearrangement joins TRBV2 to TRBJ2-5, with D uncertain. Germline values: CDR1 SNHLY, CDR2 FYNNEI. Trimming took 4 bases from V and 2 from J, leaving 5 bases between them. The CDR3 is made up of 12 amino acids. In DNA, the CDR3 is TGTGCCAGCAGTGGGCTGCAAGAGACCCAGTACTTC. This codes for CASSGLQETQYF.

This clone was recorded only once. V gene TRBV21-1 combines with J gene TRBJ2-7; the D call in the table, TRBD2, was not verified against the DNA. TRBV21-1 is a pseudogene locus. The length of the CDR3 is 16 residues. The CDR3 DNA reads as TGTGCCAGCAGCAGAGCGGTGGTCCCGGTTCGCTACGAGCAGTACTTC. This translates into CASSRAVVPVRYEQYF.

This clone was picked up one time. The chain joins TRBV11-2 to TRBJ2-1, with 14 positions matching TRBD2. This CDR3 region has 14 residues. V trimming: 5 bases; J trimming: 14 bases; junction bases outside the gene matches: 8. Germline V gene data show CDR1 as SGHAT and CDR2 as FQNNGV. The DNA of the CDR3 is TGTGCCAGCAGCCGACTAGCGGGGGGGGACTGGGAGTTCTTC. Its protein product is CASSRLAGGDWEFF.

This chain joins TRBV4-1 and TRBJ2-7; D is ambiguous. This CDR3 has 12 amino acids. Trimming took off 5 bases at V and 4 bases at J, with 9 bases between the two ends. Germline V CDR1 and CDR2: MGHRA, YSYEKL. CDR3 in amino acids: CASSGDGYEQYF. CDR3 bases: TGCGCCAGCAGCGGAGACGGGTACGAGCAGTACTTC.

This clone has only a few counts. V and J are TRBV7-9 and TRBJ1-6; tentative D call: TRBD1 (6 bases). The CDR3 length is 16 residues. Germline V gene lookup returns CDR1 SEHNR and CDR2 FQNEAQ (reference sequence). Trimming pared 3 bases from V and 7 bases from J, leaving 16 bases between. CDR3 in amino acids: CASSLTYREGNSPLHF. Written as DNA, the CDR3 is TGTGCCAGCAGCTTGACGTACAGGGAGGGCAATTCACCCCTCCACTTT.

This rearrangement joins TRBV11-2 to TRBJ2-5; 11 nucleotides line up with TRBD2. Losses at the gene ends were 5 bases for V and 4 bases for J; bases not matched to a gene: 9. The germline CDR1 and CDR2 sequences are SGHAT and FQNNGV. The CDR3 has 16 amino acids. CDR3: CASSITSGGFPETQYF. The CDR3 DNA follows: TGTGCCAGCAGCATAACTAGCGGGGGATTCCCAGAGACCCAGTACTTC.

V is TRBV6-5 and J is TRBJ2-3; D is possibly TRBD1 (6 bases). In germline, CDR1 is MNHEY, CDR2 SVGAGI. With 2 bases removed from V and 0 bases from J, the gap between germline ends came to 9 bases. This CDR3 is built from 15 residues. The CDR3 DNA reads TGTGCCAGCAGTTACAAGGGGGAGAGCACAGATACGCAGTATTTT. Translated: CASSYKGESTDTQYF.

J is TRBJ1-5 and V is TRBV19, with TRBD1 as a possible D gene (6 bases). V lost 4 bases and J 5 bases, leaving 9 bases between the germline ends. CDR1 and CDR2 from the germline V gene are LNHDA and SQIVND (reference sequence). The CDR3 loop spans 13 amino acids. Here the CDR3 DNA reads TGTGCCAGTAGTACAGGGGTCGATCAGCCCCAGCATTTT. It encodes CASSTGVDQPQHF. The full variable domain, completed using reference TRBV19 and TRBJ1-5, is DGGITQSPKYLFRKEGQNVTLSCEQNLNHDAMYWYRQDPGQGLRLIYYSQIVNDFQKGDIAEGYSVSREKKESFPLTVTSAQKNPTAFYLCASSTGVDQPQHFGDGTRLSIL.

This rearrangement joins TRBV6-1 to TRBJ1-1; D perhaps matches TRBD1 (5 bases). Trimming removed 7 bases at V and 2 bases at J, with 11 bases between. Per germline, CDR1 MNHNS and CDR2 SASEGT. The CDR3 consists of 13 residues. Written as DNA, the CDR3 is TGTGCCAGCAAGGACACCTCAAACACTGAAGCTTTCTTT. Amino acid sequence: CASKDTSNTEAFF.

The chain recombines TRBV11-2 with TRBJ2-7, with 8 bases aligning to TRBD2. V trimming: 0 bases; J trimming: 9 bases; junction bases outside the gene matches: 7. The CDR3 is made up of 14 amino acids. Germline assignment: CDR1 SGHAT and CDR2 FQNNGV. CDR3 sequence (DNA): TGTGCCAGCAGCTTAGATGGTAGCGGGGATCGGCAGTACTTC. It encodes CASSLDGSGDRQYF. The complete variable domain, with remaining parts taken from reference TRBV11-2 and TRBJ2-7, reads EAGVAQSPRYKIIEKRQSVAFWCNPISGHATLYWYQQILGQGPKLLIQFQNNGVVDDSQLPKDRFSAERLKGVDSTLKIQPAKLEDSAVYLCASSLDGSGDRQYFGPGTRLTVT.

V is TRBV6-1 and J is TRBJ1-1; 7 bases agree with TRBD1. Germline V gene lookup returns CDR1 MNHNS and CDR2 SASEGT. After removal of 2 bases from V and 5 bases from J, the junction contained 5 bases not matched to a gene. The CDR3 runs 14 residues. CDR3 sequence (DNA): TGTGCCAGCAGTGAAAGGAGGGGGCAAACTGAAGCTTTCTTT. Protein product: CASSERRGQTEAFF.

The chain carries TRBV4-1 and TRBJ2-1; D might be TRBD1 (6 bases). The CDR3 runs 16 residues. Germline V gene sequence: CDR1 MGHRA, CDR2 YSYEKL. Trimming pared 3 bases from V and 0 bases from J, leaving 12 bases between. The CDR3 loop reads CASSHTGQSSYNEQFF. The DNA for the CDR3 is TGCGCCAGCAGCCATACTGGACAGTCCTCCTACAATGAGCAGTTCTTC.

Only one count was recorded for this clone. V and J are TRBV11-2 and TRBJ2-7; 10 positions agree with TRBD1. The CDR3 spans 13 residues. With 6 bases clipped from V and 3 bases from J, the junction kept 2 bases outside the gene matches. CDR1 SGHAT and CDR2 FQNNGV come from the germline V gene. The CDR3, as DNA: TGTGCCAGCAGGACAGGGGGCGGCTACGAGCAGTACTTC. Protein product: CASRTGGGYEQYF.

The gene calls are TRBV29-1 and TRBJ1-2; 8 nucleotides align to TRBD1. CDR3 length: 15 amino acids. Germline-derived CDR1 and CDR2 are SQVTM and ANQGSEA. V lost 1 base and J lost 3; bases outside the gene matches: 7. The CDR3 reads CSVEALRGQDYGYTF. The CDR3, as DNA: TGCAGCGTTGAAGCCCTCAGGGGGCAGGACTATGGCTACACCTTC.

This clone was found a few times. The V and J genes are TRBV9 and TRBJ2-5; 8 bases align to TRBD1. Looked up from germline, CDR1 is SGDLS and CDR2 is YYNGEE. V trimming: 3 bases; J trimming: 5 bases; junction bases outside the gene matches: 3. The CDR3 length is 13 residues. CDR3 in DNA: TGTGCCAGCAGCGCCACAGGGGGGGAGACCCAGTACTTC. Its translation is CASSATGGETQYF.

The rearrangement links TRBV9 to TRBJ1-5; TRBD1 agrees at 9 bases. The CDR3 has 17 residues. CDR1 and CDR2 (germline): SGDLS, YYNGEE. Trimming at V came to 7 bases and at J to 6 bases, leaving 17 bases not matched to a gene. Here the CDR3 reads CASSTGRRGQGCQPQHF. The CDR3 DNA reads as TGTGCCAGCTCCACAGGAAGGAGGGGACAGGGCTGTCAGCCCCAGCATTTT.

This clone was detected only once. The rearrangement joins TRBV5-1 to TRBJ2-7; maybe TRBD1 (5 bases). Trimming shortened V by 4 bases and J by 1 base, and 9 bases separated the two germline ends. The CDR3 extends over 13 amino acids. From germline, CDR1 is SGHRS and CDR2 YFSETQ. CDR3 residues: CASSLRGSYEQYF. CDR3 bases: TGCGCCAGCAGCCTAAGGGGATCCTACGAGCAGTACTTC.

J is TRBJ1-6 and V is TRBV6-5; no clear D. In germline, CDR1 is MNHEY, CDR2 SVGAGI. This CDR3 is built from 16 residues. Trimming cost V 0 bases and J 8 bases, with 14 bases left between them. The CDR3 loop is CASSYSRDLQYSPLHF. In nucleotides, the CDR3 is TGTGCCAGCAGTTACTCACGGGATCTCCAATATTCACCCCTCCACTTT.